This entry concerns a single T cell receptor beta chain. The sample holds a few counts of this clone. No antigen is known for it. The input lacks base qualities; no much larger clone sits a single base away. Between the mid-2010s and the late 2010s, the patients underwent resection in either Japan or China. Histologic diagnosis of each case was confirmed independently by two lung cancer pathologists on H&E slides. For nucleic acid extraction, premalignant or tumor cells were enriched by macro-dissection following pathologic assessment. The AllPrep DNA/RNA FFPE Kit was used to isolate DNA from FFPE tissue. This record comes from a study of immune evolution from preneoplasia to lung adenocarcinoma listed by TCRdb under 2021. For context, the study as a whole: HLA loss of heterozygosity was seen in about 7.6%, 15% and 36% of AIS, MIA and ADC lesions, and in no AAH lesions. Immune contexture across lung adenocarcinoma precursors and invasive adenocarcinoma was profiled using immune gene expression, TCR sequencing and multiplex immunofluorescence. Resected precursor lesions (AAH, AIS, MIA) and invasive adenocarcinomas were each compared against paired morphologically normal lung tissue. Sample size was based on specimen availability rather than a prior power calculation. The immune data were combined with whole exome sequencing and methylation data from the same cohort of nodules. The overall cohort was made up of around 51 patients with pulmonary nodules who had surgical resection. TCR sequencing data came from approximately 51 patients. It was reported in the study that over a hundred samples were used for TCR sequencing. POLYSOLVER was used to infer Class I HLA alleles from exome data, while LOHHLA was used to detect allele-specific HLA loss.

Using the immunoSEQ hsTCRbeta Kit, TCR beta CDR3 regions were sequenced from DNA. The authors processed their data as follows. TCR sequencing data were analysed with the ImmunoSEQ Analyzer. T cell clonality was defined as 1 minus Pielou's evenness computed on productive rearrangements. The inverse Simpson index, applied to productive templates, was used to measure T cell diversity. T cell density was defined as TCR beta template counts normalized to usable DNA, with usable DNA estimated by amplifying and sequencing housekeeping genes. TCR metrics were compared across histologic stages using two-sided Kruskal-Wallis tests. The table was pulled from immuneACCESS by TCRdb, which kept in-frame rearrangements only. Such tables lose some clones; where checked, under half of the loss comes from unresolved V genes, and the rest has no known cause. V, J and clone size were drawn from that table, and D and trimming were deduced from the DNA. Counted in this sample were under 2,000 clones; approximately 80% of them appeared once. About 16% of the sample lies in the top ten.

Measured from the cysteine to the phenylalanine, the CDR3 is 15 residues long. Only the CDR3 portion is preserved as DNA: 45 bases, with reading frame beginning at the first base. Per the germline V gene, SGHTA is the CDR1 and FQGNSA is the CDR2. V is reduced by 6 bases and J by 2 bases, leaving a spacing of 17 bases between them. Points the paper makes about the study in general: Normal lung showed the highest clonality, whereas later-stage lesions appeared to have higher T cell density and diversity but lower clonality. The findings reflected association rather than direct causation, and larger cohorts with long-term follow-up and longitudinal biopsies were considered necessary. The highest T cell clonality was observed in KRAS-mutant nodules compared with EGFR-mutant or double wild-type lesions. The highest top T cell clone frequencies were observed in normal lung, and a progressive decrease in top T cell clone frequencies appeared to occur from AAH through AIS, MIA and invasive adenocarcinoma. Because every patient came from Japan and China, how well the results apply to Western populations was uncertain.

The V and J genes are TRBV7-2 and TRBJ2-7; TRBD2 is a possible D gene, resting on 6 matching bases. The clonotype originates from a person aged 65-85 years with lung adenocarcinoma. Sequenced material: FFPE atypical adenomatous hyperplasia tissue from the lung. The label giving this sample's cell subset or site can be read as: atypical adenomatous hyperplasia (AAH), lung preneoplasia. The nucleotide sequence reads as follows: TGTGCCAGCAGTCTAGGAGGGGACTTAACCTACGAGCAGTACTTC. It codes for CASSLGGDLTYEQYF. The entire variable domain, with the stretches around the CDR3 drawn from the reference TRBV7-2 and TRBJ2-7 proteins, is GAGVSQSPSNKVTEKGKDVELRCDPISGHTALYWYRQSLGQGLEFLIYFQGNSAPDKSGLPSDRFSAERTGGSVSTLTIQRTQQEDSAVYLCASSLGGDLTYEQYFGPGTRLTVT.